A single sample is the source of the 25 T cell receptor beta chains below, sequenced in a study of cytomegalovirus exposure and HLA in healthy donors. The primer mix had 60 Vbeta and 13 Jbeta primers. Using immunoSEQ multiplex PCR, the repertoire was profiled, and TCRdb retains in-frame clones only, with some absent. The sample has 100,000 to 150,000 clones, around 68% seen once. The material sequenced was PBMCs. The source is a man aged 40-50 years in good health and CMV-seropositive.

This rearrangement joins TRBV10-3 to TRBJ2-5, with D perhaps matching TRBD1 (5 bases). There are 15 residues in the CDR3. Deletions cut 2 bases from V and 1 base from J, with 11 bases between. CDR1 is ENHRY and CDR2 is SYGVKD in the germline V gene. CDR3 protein: CAISETAGLQETQYF. The CDR3 bases are TGTGCCATCAGTGAGACCGCAGGGCTCCAAGAGACCCAGTACTTC.

V is TRBV7-9 and J is TRBJ2-5; D perhaps matches TRBD2 (6 bases). Trimming took 5 bases from V and 3 from J, leaving 13 bases between them. The CDR3 spans 14 residues. Germline loops: CDR1 SEHNR, CDR2 FQNEAQ (reference sequence). In DNA form, the CDR3 reads TGTGCCAGCAGCCGAGGGACTCATGAAGAGACCCAGTACTTC. The encoded protein is CASSRGTHEETQYF.

The rearrangement joins TRBV27 to TRBJ2-2; D remains unclear. The V end lost 5 bases, the J end lost 5 bases, and 6 bases lay between the germline ends. The CDR3 covers 12 residues. Per the germline V gene, CDR1 is MNHEY and CDR2 is SMNVEV (reference sequence). CDR3 sequence reads: CASSRLTGELFF. For the CDR3, the DNA is TGTGCCAGCAGTCGCCTAACCGGGGAGCTGTTTTTT.

The chain is built from TRBV2 and TRBJ1-1; D not resolved. V was pared by 5 bases and J by 1 base, with 17 bases between. The CDR3 spans 16 residues. Germline CDR1 and CDR2: SNHLY and FYNNEI. In nucleotides, the CDR3 is TGTGCCAGCAGTAATGACGGGAGTCGGGCGAACACTGAAGCTTTCTTT. Translating it yields CASSNDGSRANTEAFF.

This chain uses TRBV5-8 with TRBJ2-3, with 8 bases aligning to TRBD1. Losses at the gene ends were 0 bases for V and 5 bases for J; bases not matched to a gene: 5. This CDR3 spans 15 amino acids. CDR1 and CDR2 (germline): SGHTS, YDEGEE. The CDR3 reads CASSLVAGGVDTQYF. The CDR3 nucleotides read TGTGCCAGCAGCTTGGTAGCAGGGGGCGTAGATACGCAGTATTTT. Using reference TRBV5-8 and TRBJ2-3 for the parts outside the CDR3, the full variable domain is EAGVTQSPTHLIKTRGQQATLRCSPISGHTSVYWYQQALGLGLQFLLWYDEGEERNRGNFPPRFSGRQFPNYSSELNVNALELEDSALYLCASSLVAGGVDTQYFGPGTRLTVL.

V gene TRBV28 combines with J gene TRBJ1-5; TRBD1 matches at 8 bases. Germline CDR1 and CDR2: MDHEN and SYDVKM. The V segment lost 5 bases and the J segment 6 bases; nucleotides outside the gene matches: 9. This CDR3 region has 15 residues. The CDR3 nucleotides are TGTGCCAGCAGTCCTGGGGGACAGGACGGTCAGCCCCAGCATTTT. It encodes CASSPGGQDGQPQHF. The full variable domain, rest sourced from reference TRBV28 and TRBJ1-5, is DVKVTQSSRYLVKRTGEKVFLECVQDMDHENMFWYRQDPGLGLRLIYFSYDVKMKEKGDIPEGYSVSREKKERFSLILESASTNQTSMYLCASSPGGQDGQPQHFGDGTRLSIL.

The genes are TRBV27 and TRBJ2-7; TRBD1 matches 8 bases. V lost 3 bases, J lost 1 base, and 2 bases stayed unmatched. The CDR3 consists of 14 residues. Germline V CDR1 and CDR2: MNHEY, SMNVEV (reference sequence). CDR3 DNA: TGTGCCAGCAGTTTCGGACAGGGTTCCTACGAGCAGTACTTC. Its protein is CASSFGQGSYEQYF.

This chain links TRBV10-3 with TRBJ2-5; the D gene is possibly TRBD2 (6 bases). Germline V gene lookup returns CDR1 ENHRY and CDR2 SYGVKD. V shed 6 bases and J shed 5 bases, with 13 bases lying between them. The CDR3 consists of 13 residues. CDR3 loop: CAIRGEVRETQYF. CDR3 DNA: TGTGCCATCAGGGGGGAGGTACGGGAGACCCAGTACTTC.

This clone has only a few counts. The genes are TRBV5-4 and TRBJ2-2; the D gene is possibly TRBD1 (7 bases). V lost 4 bases, J lost 2 bases, and 15 bases lay in between. The CDR3 length is 16 residues. Germline CDR1 and CDR2: SGHNT and YYREEE (reference sequence). The CDR3 reads CASSPGGTQNTGELFF. As DNA, the CDR3 is TGTGCCAGCAGCCCAGGGGGGACGCAAAACACCGGGGAGCTGTTTTTT.

The chain employs TRBV4-3 and TRBJ2-7, with 9 nucleotides matching TRBD1. J lost 3 bases, V lost 3 bases, and 9 bases had no gene match. CDR1 is LGHNA, CDR2 YSLEER, per germline. CDR3 size: 16 residues. DNA for the CDR3: TGCGCCAGCAGCCAGGGAAGGGACAGGGTGAGCTACGAGCAGTACTTC. Translating gives CASSQGRDRVSYEQYF.

This chain's CDR3 is CASSGSGTVEAFF. CDR3 sequence (DNA): TGTGCCAGCAGCGGGTCCGGGACAGTTGAAGCTTTCTTT. The genes are TRBV9 and TRBJ1-1, with TRBD1 matching 7 bases. Looked up from germline, CDR1 is SGDLS and CDR2 is YYNGEE. The CDR3 is 13 amino acids. V lost 3 bases to trimming and J lost 7 bases; unmatched junction nucleotides: 6.

The rearrangement uses TRBV9 and TRBJ1-3; TRBD1 matches at 7 bases. Looked up from germline, CDR1 is SGDLS and CDR2 is YYNGEE. This CDR3 is built from 14 residues. V lost 2 bases to trimming and J lost 4 bases; unmatched junction nucleotides: 3. The CDR3, as DNA: TGTGCCAGCAGCGTGGGGACAGCAGGAAACACCATATATTTT. Its protein is CASSVGTAGNTIYF.

This clone was counted between two and nine times. The CDR3 sequence: CASSGTLRNEKLFF. CDR3 sequence (DNA): TGTGCCAGCAGTGGGACTCTCCGTAATGAAAAACTGTTTTTT. V usage is TRBV2 and J usage is TRBJ1-4; D is unresolved. V lost 4 bases to trimming and J lost 4 bases, with 10 bases between them. This CDR3 has 14 amino acids. CDR1 is SNHLY and CDR2 is FYNNEI in the germline V gene.

The V gene is TRBV30, the J gene TRBJ2-1; the match to TRBD2 covers 9 bases. The germline V gene encodes CDR1 GTSNPN and CDR2 SVGIG (reference sequence). Trimming removed 2 bases from V and 1 base from J; junction bases left unmatched: 9. The CDR3 runs 17 residues. The CDR3 DNA follows: TGTGCCTGGAGTCGGGACACCACTAGCGGGTCCTACAATGAGCAGTTCTTC. Its protein is CAWSRDTTSGSYNEQFF. Complete variable domain (other parts from reference TRBV30 and TRBJ2-1): SQTIHQWPATLVQPVGSPLSLECTVEGTSNPNLYWYRQAAGRGLQLLFYSVGIGQISSEVPQNLSASRPQDRQFILSSKKLLLSDSGFYLCAWSRDTTSGSYNEQFFGPGTRLTVL.

V gene TRBV11-2 combines with J gene TRBJ2-7; 8 bases align to TRBD1. V dropped 5 bases and J dropped 4; count of bases not matched to a gene: 4. Germline V gene data show CDR1 as SGHAT and CDR2 as FQNNGV. The length of the CDR3 is 13 residues. For the CDR3, the DNA is TGTGCCAGCAGCGAACGACAGGGGTACGAGCAGTACTTC. It translates to CASSERQGYEQYF.

This clone was seen more than once but under ten times. The chain has TRBV5-1 and TRBJ1-4; D may be TRBD1 (6 bases). CDR1 is SGHRS, CDR2 YFSETQ, per germline. The CDR3 contains 14 residues. Between the trimmed V and J ends, which lost 0 bases and 6 bases, there was a span of 9 bases. The CDR3 DNA sequence: TGCGCCAGCAGCTTGGGAGGGGGAGATGAAAAACTGTTTTTT. This encodes CASSLGGGDEKLFF.

This clone was recorded only once. This sequence joins TRBV15 and TRBJ2-5; D is unresolved. The CDR3 sequence is 13 residues long. Germline V gene lookup returns CDR1 LNHNV and CDR2 YYDKDF (reference sequence). Trimming took off 0 bases at V and 7 bases at J, with 9 bases between the two ends. CDR3 residues: CATSRDERGTQYF. CDR3 nucleotides: TGTGCCACCAGCAGAGACGAGCGTGGGACCCAGTACTTC.

The V call is TRBV2, the J call TRBJ1-4; 8 nucleotides agree with TRBD1. CDR1 is SNHLY and CDR2 is FYNNEI in the germline V gene. This CDR3 has 15 amino acids. V shed 6 bases, J shed 8 bases, and the junction held 11 bases outside the gene matches. Written as DNA, the CDR3 is TGTGCCAGCAGGTCGAGTGGGACAGGTGAAGAAAAACTGTTTTTT. Translated, it gives CASRSSGTGEEKLFF.

This clone came up once. The chain has TRBV4-2 and TRBJ2-7, with 12 bases fitting TRBD1. Germline CDR1 and CDR2: LGHNA and YNFKEQ. The V gene end was trimmed by 3 bases and the J gene end by 5 bases; junction bases not matched to a gene: 5. This CDR3 is built from 15 residues. CDR3: CASSQPGQGAHEQYF. DNA for the CDR3: TGTGCCAGCAGCCAGCCGGGACAGGGGGCCCACGAGCAGTACTTC.

The genes are TRBV7-9 and TRBJ2-1, with 9 nucleotides matching TRBD2. The CDR3 totals 15 residues. Germline V gene sequence: CDR1 SEHNR, CDR2 FQNEAQ (reference sequence). J was trimmed by 6 bases and V by 5 bases; bases with no gene match: 8. The CDR3 sequence is CASSLGLAGFNEQFF. In nucleotides, the CDR3 is TGTGCCAGCAGCCTGGGGCTAGCGGGATTCAATGAGCAGTTCTTC.

This chain connects TRBV29-1 to TRBJ2-2; 7 nucleotides match TRBD2. From germline, CDR1 is SQVTM and CDR2 ANQGSEA. The CDR3 spans 13 residues. V dropped 4 bases and J dropped 5; count of bases not matched to a gene: 4. The CDR3 here is CSVVWGGTGELFF. DNA for the CDR3: TGCAGCGTTGTTTGGGGGGGGACCGGGGAGCTGTTTTTT.

V is TRBV9 and J is TRBJ2-7, with a possible D match to TRBD1 (5 bases). Trimming cost V 4 bases and J 4 bases, with 18 bases left between them. Germline values: CDR1 SGDLS, CDR2 YYNGEE. The CDR3 contains 15 residues. The DNA for the CDR3 is TGTGCCAGCAGCCCCCGGCCCAGGGAATGTTACGAGCAGTACTTC. Its protein product is CASSPRPRECYEQYF.

The chain is built from TRBV5-1 and TRBJ2-1, with 14 bases matching TRBD2. From germline, CDR1 is SGHRS and CDR2 YFSETQ. Trimming at V came to 4 bases and at J to 6 bases, leaving 6 bases not matched to a gene. The CDR3 runs 16 residues. The CDR3 region is CASSVPGLAGVNEQFF. The CDR3 DNA reads as TGCGCCAGCAGCGTTCCGGGACTAGCGGGAGTCAATGAGCAGTTCTTC.

This clone has a handful of counts. The rearrangement uses TRBV6-1 and TRBJ2-3; the match to TRBD1 covers 9 bases. The germline gives CDR1 MNHNS, CDR2 SASEGT. This CDR3 comprises 14 residues. Trimming at V came to 7 bases and at J to 2 bases, leaving 4 bases not matched to a gene. This chain's CDR3 is CASTDRGFTDTQYF. In nucleotides, the CDR3 is TGTGCCAGCACAGACAGGGGGTTCACAGATACGCAGTATTTT.

The rearrangement links TRBV5-4 to TRBJ2-7, with D uncertain. In germline, CDR1 is SGHNT, CDR2 YYREEE (reference sequence). This CDR3 comprises 13 residues. V gave up 2 bases and J gave up 5 bases, with 11 bases separating them. CDR3 sequence reads: CASSFGSSDEQYF. The CDR3 nucleotides are TGTGCCAGCAGCTTCGGGTCGAGCGACGAGCAGTACTTC.